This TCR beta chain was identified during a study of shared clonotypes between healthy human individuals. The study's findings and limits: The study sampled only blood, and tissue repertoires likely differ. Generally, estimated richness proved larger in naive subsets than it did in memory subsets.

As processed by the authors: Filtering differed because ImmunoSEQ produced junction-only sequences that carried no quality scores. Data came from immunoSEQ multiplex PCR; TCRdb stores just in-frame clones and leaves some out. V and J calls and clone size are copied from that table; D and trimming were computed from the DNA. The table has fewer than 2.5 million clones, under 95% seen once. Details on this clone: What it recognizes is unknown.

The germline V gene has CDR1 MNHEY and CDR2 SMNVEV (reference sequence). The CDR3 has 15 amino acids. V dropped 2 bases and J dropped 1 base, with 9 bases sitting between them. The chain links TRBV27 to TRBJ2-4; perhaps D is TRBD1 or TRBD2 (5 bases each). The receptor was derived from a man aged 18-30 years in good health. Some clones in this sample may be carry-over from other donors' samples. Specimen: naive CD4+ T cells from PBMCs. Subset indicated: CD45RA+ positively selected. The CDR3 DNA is TGTGCCAGCAGTTTACACGGGGCGGCCAAAAACATTCAGTACTTC. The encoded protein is CASSLHGAAKNIQYF.